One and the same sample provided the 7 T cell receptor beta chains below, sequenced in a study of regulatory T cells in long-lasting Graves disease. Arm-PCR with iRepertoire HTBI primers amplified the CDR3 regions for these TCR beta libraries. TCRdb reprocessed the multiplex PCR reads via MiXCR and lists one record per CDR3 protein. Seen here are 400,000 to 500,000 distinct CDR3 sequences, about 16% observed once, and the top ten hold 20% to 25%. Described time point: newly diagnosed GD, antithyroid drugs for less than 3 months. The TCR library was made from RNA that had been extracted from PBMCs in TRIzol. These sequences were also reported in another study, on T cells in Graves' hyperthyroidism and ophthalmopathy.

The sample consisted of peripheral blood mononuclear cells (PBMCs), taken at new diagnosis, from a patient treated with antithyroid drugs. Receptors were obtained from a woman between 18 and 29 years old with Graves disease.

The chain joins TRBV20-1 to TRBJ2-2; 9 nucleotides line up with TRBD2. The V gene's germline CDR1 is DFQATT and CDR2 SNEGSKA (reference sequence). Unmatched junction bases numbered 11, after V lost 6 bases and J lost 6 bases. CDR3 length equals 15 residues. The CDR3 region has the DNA TGCAGTGCCCCAGACGGCGGGAGGGCTTCCGGGGAGCTGTTTTTT. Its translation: CSAPDGGRASGELFF.

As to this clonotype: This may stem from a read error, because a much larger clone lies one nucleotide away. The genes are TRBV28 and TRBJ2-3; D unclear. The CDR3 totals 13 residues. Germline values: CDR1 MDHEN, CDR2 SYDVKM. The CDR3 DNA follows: TGTGTCAGCCGTAGAGTGATGACAGATACGCAGTATTTT. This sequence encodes CVSRRVMTDTQYF.

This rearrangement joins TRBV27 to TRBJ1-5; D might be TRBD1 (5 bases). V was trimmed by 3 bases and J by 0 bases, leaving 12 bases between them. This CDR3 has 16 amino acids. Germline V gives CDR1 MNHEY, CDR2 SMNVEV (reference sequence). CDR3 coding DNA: TGTGCCAGCAGTTTGACCGGGGCAGTTAGCAATCAGCCCCAGCATTTT. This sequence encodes CASSLTGAVSNQPQHF.

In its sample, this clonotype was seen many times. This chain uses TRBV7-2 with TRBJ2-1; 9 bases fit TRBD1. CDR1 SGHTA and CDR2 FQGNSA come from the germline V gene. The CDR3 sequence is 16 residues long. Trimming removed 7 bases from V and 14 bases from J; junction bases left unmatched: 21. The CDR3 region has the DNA TGTGCCAGCACCTCCCATAGAGCCTCAACCGGGACAGGGAAGTTCTTC. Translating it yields CASTSHRASTGTGKFF.

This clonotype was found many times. The CDR3 region has the DNA TGCGCCAGCAGCTTGGACGGGAGGGGCCACAATGAGCAGTTCTTC. Translating gives CASSLDGRGHNEQFF. The chain carries TRBV5-1 and TRBJ2-1; 8 bases agree with TRBD2. This CDR3 has 15 residues. Per germline, CDR1 SGHRS and CDR2 YFSETQ. After removal of 0 bases from V and 5 bases from J, the junction contained 4 bases not matched to a gene. Using reference TRBV5-1 and TRBJ2-1 for the parts outside the CDR3, the full variable domain is KAGVTQTPRYLIKTRGQQVTLSCSPISGHRSVSWYQQTPGQGLQFLFEYFSETQRNKGNFPGRFSGRQFSNSRSEMNVSTLELGDSALYLCASSLDGRGHNEQFFGPGTRLTVL.

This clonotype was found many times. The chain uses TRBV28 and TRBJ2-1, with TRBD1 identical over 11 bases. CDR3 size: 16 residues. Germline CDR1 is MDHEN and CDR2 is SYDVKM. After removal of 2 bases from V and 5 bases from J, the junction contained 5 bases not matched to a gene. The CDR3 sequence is CASSLVGTGGNNEQFF. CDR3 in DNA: TGTGCCAGCAGTTTAGTAGGGACAGGGGGTAACAATGAGCAGTTCTTC.

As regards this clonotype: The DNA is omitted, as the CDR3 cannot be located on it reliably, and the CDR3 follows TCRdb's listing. Here the CDR3 reads CSARLQGWGSGNTTYF. The J gene is TRBJ1-3, the V gene TRBV20-1; the DNA was not compared with TRBD1, the D call given in the table. Germline V lookup: CDR1 DFQATT, CDR2 SNEGSKA (reference sequence). Counting both end residues, the CDR3 totals 16 amino acids.